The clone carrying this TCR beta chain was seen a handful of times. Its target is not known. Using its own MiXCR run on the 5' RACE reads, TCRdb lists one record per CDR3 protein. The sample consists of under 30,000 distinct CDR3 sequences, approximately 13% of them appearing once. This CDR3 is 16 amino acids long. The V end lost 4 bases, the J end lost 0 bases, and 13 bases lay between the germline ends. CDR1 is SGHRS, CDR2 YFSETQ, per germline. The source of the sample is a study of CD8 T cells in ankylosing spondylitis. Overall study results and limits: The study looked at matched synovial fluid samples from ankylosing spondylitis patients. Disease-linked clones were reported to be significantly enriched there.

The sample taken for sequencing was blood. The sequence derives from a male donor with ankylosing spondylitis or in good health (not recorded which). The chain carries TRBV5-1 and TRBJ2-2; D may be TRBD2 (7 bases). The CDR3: CASSPGGQANTGELFF. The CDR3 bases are TGCGCCAGCAGCCCGGGGGGACAAGCGAACACCGGGGAGCTGTTTTTT.